This passage covers 16 T cell receptor beta chains from one sample sequenced in a study of blood T cell repertoires in COVID-19. Method: immunoSEQ multiplex PCR; TCRdb's copy keeps in-frame clones and lacks some. The repertoire holds about 99,000 clones, with 87% as singletons. Sequences were obtained from peripheral blood. Receptors were obtained from a man aged 50 or older with acute or convalescent COVID-19.

The rearrangement joins TRBV3-1 (or the pseudogene TRBV3-2) to TRBJ1-2; 10 bases are shared with TRBD1. The CDR3 consists of 15 residues. Trimming cost V 7 bases and J 2 bases; bases outside gene matches: 7. The V gene's germline CDR1 is LGHDT and CDR2 YNNKEL (reference sequence). CDR3 residues: CASTPRGQGNYGYTF. The CDR3 DNA sequence: TGTGCCAGCACCCCCAGGGGACAGGGGAACTATGGCTACACCTTC.

The table lists this clone with a few counts. J is TRBJ2-7 and V is TRBV5-1, with 8 bases fitting TRBD1. J lost 2 bases, V lost 2 bases, and 6 bases had no gene match. The CDR3 has 15 residues. CDR1 and CDR2 from the germline V gene are SGHRS and YFSETQ. The CDR3 region has the DNA TGCGCCAGCAGCTTAGGGCAGGGGGCCCCCTACGAGCAGTACTTC. It is translated as CASSLGQGAPYEQYF.

The V call is TRBV15, the J call TRBJ1-6; 9 nucleotides agree with TRBD1. Losses at the gene ends were 0 bases for V and 10 bases for J; bases not matched to a gene: 4. Germline V gives CDR1 LNHNV, CDR2 YYDKDF (reference sequence). This CDR3 has 15 residues. The CDR3 loop reads CATSRDRDRVSPLHF. The CDR3 DNA reads TGTGCCACCAGCAGAGACCGGGACAGGGTCTCACCCCTCCACTTT.

The chain employs TRBV6-5 and TRBJ1-6; D may be TRBD1 (6 bases). CDR3 size: 15 residues. CDR1 is MNHEY and CDR2 is SVGAGI in the germline V gene. The germline V and J ends were trimmed by 6 bases and 7 bases, with 16 bases remaining between them. CDR3 in amino acids: CASRLGGLGNSPLHF. CDR3 DNA: TGTGCCAGCAGACTAGGGGGTTTGGGGAATTCACCCCTCCACTTT.

The chain carries TRBV5-1 and TRBJ2-1; 12 bases align to TRBD2. V lost 4 bases and J lost 10; bases outside the gene matches: 15. The germline gives CDR1 SGHRS, CDR2 YFSETQ. This CDR3 is built from 17 residues. The CDR3 spells CASSPNPRTSGMREQFF. The CDR3 DNA is TGCGCCAGCAGCCCAAACCCCCGGACTAGCGGGATGAGGGAGCAGTTCTTC.

The V call is TRBV7-9, the J call TRBJ2-5; no clear D. CDR3 size: 11 residues. Per the germline V gene, CDR1 is SEHNR and CDR2 is FQNEAQ (reference sequence). V was clipped by 5 bases and J by 5 bases, with 6 bases between them. This CDR3 is CASSPRETQYF. DNA for the CDR3: TGTGCCAGCAGCCCGAGGGAGACCCAGTACTTC.

The genes are TRBV4-2 and TRBJ2-1; D is ambiguous. This CDR3 contains 15 residues. Trimming removed 1 base from V and 5 bases from J, with 12 bases in between. Germline CDR1 and CDR2: LGHNA and YNFKEQ. The CDR3 coding sequence is TGTGCCAGCAGCCAAGCCGGGTCCGGCCACAATGAGCAGTTCTTC. Amino acids: CASSQAGSGHNEQFF.

The chain has TRBV6-5 and TRBJ2-2; D call uncertain. CDR3 length: 14 residues. The germline V gene has CDR1 MNHEY and CDR2 SVGAGI. Trimming stripped 1 base from V and 1 base from J, with 4 bases between. In DNA, the CDR3 is TGTGCCAGCAGTTACTTCGTGAACACCGGGGAGCTGTTTTTT. Its translation: CASSYFVNTGELFF.

V usage is TRBV27 and J usage is TRBJ2-6; 10 positions match TRBD1. The CDR3 length is 16 residues. Losses at the gene ends were 5 bases for V and 3 bases for J; bases not matched to a gene: 4. Germline lookup yields CDR1 MNHEY and CDR2 SMNVEV (reference sequence). DNA of the CDR3: TGTGCCAGCAGTGACAGGGGGCTAAGTGGGGCCAACGTCCTGACTTTC. As protein: CASSDRGLSGANVLTF.

The chain carries TRBV28 and TRBJ2-7, with a possible D match to TRBD2 (6 bases). Germline values: CDR1 MDHEN, CDR2 SYDVKM. Trimming took 6 bases from V and 3 from J, leaving 12 bases between them. The CDR3 is 13 residues long. CDR3 loop: CASRGTANYEQYF. For the CDR3, the DNA is TGTGCCAGCAGGGGGACTGCCAACTACGAGCAGTACTTC.

This clone was counted between two and nine times. The chain has TRBV5-1 and TRBJ1-2, with D unresolved. Germline CDR1 is SGHRS and CDR2 is YFSETQ. V dropped 0 bases and J dropped 4 bases, with 7 bases sitting between them. This CDR3 comprises 13 residues. In DNA form, the CDR3 reads TGCGCCAGCAGCTTGGACGGAGTCTATGGCTACACCTTC. Encoded protein: CASSLDGVYGYTF.

J is TRBJ2-5 and V is TRBV7-2, with 13 bases identical to TRBD2. Losses at the gene ends were 5 bases for V and 0 bases for J; bases not matched to a gene: 6. The CDR3 extends over 17 amino acids. Germline assignment: CDR1 SGHTA and CDR2 FQGNSA. The CDR3 sequence is CASSRRGLAGYQETQYF. The CDR3, as DNA: TGTGCCAGCAGCCGTAGGGGACTAGCGGGGTACCAAGAGACCCAGTACTTC.

The gene calls are TRBV27 and TRBJ2-1, with TRBD2 matching 12 bases. Per the germline V gene, CDR1 is MNHEY and CDR2 is SMNVEV (reference sequence). V dropped 6 bases and J dropped 5; count of bases not matched to a gene: 11. The CDR3 covers 17 residues. The CDR3 is CASSPRPRLAGDNEQFF. The CDR3 nucleotides are TGTGCCAGCAGCCCGCGCCCCCGACTAGCGGGGGACAATGAGCAGTTCTTC.

The chain's CDR3 is CASSLGLAGVLDTQYF. CDR3 nucleotides: TGTGCCAGCAGCCTGGGACTAGCGGGAGTTTTAGATACGCAGTATTTT. The chain is built from TRBV5-4 and TRBJ2-3, with TRBD2 matching over 14 bases. CDR1 is SGHNT and CDR2 is YYREEE in the germline V gene (reference sequence). Unmatched junction bases numbered 6, after V lost 4 bases and J lost 5 bases. CDR3 length equals 16 residues. Drawing the rest from reference TRBV5-4 and TRBJ2-3, the complete variable domain is ETGVTQSPTHLIKTRGQQVTLRCSSQSGHNTVSWYQQALGQGPQFIFQYYREEENGRGNFPPRFSGLQFPNYSSELNVNALELDDSALYLCASSLGLAGVLDTQYFGPGTRLTVL.

The chain uses TRBV5-6 and TRBJ1-6, with 10 nucleotides matching TRBD1. From germline, CDR1 is SGHDT and CDR2 YYEEEE. Germline trimming cut 4 bases from V and 7 bases from J; bases unmatched to any gene: 5. The CDR3 is 15 residues long. As DNA, the CDR3 is TGTGCCAGCAGCGGCCGGACAGGGGGAAATTCACCCCTCCACTTT. It yields the protein CASSGRTGGNSPLHF. The full variable domain, its missing parts supplied by reference TRBV5-6 and TRBJ1-6, is DAGVTQSPTHLIKTRGQQVTLRCSPKSGHDTVSWYQQALGQGPQFIFQYYEEEERQRGNFPDRFSGHQFPNYSSELNVNALLLGDSALYLCASSGRTGGNSPLHFGNGTRLTVT.

This clone was counted a single time. This chain connects TRBV11-2 to TRBJ2-1; TRBD2 agrees at 7 bases. This CDR3 spans 17 amino acids. Losses at the gene ends were 0 bases for V and 8 bases for J; bases not matched to a gene: 13. Germline assignment: CDR1 SGHAT and CDR2 FQNNGV. The chain's CDR3 is CASSLDIREAPWDEQFF. The CDR3 bases are TGTGCCAGCAGCTTAGATATCCGGGAGGCTCCTTGGGATGAGCAGTTCTTC.